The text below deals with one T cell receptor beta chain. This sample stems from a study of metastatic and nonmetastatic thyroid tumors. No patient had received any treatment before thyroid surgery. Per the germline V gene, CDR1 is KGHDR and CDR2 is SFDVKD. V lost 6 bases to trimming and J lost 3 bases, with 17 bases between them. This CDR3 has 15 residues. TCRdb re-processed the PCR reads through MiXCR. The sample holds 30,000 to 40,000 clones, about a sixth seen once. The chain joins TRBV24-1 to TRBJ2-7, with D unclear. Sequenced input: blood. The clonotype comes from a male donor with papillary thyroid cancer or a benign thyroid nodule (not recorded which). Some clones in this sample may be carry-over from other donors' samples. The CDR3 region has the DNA TGTGCCACCAGTCGTAGTGGGTATCTCTTCTACGAGCAGTACTTC. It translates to CATSRSGYLFYEQYF.